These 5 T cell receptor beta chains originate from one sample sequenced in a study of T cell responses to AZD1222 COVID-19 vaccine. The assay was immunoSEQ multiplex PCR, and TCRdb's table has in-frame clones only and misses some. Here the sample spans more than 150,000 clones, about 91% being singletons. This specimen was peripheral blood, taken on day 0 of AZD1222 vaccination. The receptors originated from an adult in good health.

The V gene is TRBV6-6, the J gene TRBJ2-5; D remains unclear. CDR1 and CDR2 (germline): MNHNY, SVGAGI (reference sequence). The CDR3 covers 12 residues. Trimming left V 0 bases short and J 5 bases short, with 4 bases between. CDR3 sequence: CASSYSRETQYF. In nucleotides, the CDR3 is TGTGCCAGCAGTTACTCTCGGGAGACCCAGTACTTC.

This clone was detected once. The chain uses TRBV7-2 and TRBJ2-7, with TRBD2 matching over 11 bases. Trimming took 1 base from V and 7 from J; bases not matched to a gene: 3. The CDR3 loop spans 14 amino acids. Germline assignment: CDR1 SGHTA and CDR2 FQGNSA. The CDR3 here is CASSLERLAGEQYF. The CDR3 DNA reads TGTGCCAGCAGCTTAGAGAGACTAGCGGGGGAGCAGTACTTC.

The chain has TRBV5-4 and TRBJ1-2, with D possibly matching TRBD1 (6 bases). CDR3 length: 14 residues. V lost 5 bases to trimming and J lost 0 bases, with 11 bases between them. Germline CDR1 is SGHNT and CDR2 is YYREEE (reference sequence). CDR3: CASRTGQTNYGYTF. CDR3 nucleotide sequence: TGTGCCAGCAGAACTGGACAGACTAACTATGGCTACACCTTC.

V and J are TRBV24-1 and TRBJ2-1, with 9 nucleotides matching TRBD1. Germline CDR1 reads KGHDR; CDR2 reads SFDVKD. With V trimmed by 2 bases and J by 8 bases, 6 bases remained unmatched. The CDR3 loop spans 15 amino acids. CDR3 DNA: TGTGCCACCAGTGATTATGGGACAGGGTGGGATGAGCAGTTCTTC. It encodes CATSDYGTGWDEQFF.

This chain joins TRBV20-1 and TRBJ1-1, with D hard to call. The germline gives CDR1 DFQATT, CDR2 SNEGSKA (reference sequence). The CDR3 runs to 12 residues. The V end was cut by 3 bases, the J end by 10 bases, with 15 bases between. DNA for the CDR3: TGCAGTGCTAGTGGCGGGAACCAGCCAGCTTTCTTT. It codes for CSASGGNQPAFF.